A single sample gave rise to the 19 T cell receptor beta chains below, sequenced in a study of CXCR3-negative and CXCR3-positive naive CD8 T cells. Libraries were UMI-labeled 5' RACE TRB cDNA. TCRdb reanalyzed the 5' RACE reads and collapses them to one entry per CDR3 protein, without DNA. The sample has around 81,000 distinct CDR3 sequences, and its top ten clones hold 1.5% to 2%. Sequencing was carried out using naive CXCR3- CD8+ T cells from blood. Subset specified: CD45RO-CCR7+CD27+CD95- naive CD8+ T cells lacking CXCR3 (TNR3-). The source of these receptors is a human donor in good health. Some clones in this sample may be carry-over from other donors' samples.

The rearrangement links TRBV28 to TRBJ1-5; absent DNA, TCRdb's TRBD1 call cannot be checked. The CDR3 loop spans 14 amino acids. CDR1 and CDR2 (germline): MDHEN, SYDVKM. The chain's CDR3 is CASSRDRDNQPQHF. The whole variable domain, filled in from reference TRBV28 and TRBJ1-5, reads DVKVTQSSRYLVKRTGEKVFLECVQDMDHENMFWYRQDPGLGLRLIYFSYDVKMKEKGDIPEGYSVSREKKERFSLILESASTNQTSMYLCASSRDRDNQPQHFGDGTRLSIL.

The chain joins TRBV20-1 to TRBJ2-7; the TCRdb D gene call, TRBD2, has no DNA to confirm it. From germline, CDR1 is DFQATT and CDR2 SNEGSKA (reference sequence). The CDR3 is 15 residues long. CDR3 sequence: CSARPTVSGGYEQYF.

This rearrangement joins TRBV10-3 to TRBJ2-1. The CDR3 has 12 amino acids. Germline V lookup: CDR1 ENHRY, CDR2 SYGVKD. CDR3 sequence: CAISVFGDEQFF.

This sequence joins TRBV7-6 and TRBJ2-1; checking the TCRdb D call of TRBD2 is not possible without DNA. Per the germline V gene, CDR1 is SGHVS and CDR2 is FNYEAQ. This CDR3 region has 16 residues. This CDR3 reads CASSSESGGAYNEQFF.

CDR3 amino acids: CASSQSPGPSEETQYF. The chain uses TRBV3-1 and TRBJ2-5; the D call of TRBD1 rests on TCRdb alone, since no DNA is present to check it. This CDR3 comprises 16 residues. Germline CDR1 is LGHDT and CDR2 is YNNKEL (reference sequence).

The V gene is TRBV7-3, the J gene TRBJ2-3; TCRdb calls TRBD1, which cannot be checked without DNA. The length of the CDR3 is 15 residues. CDR1 and CDR2 from the germline V gene are SGHTA and FQGTGA. The chain's CDR3 is CASSLRGGATDTQYF.

The chain couples TRBV7-8 to TRBJ2-1; TCRdb calls TRBD2, which cannot be checked without DNA. Germline V lookup: CDR1 SGHVS, CDR2 FQNEAQ. This CDR3 is built from 12 residues. CDR3 in amino acids: CASSPGGPDQFF.

This CDR3 is CASSRSLAGEQFF. V is TRBV7-9 and J is TRBJ2-1; TCRdb names TRBD2, which stays unverified in the absence of DNA. The CDR3 covers 13 residues. CDR1 and CDR2 (germline): SEHNR, FQNEAQ (reference sequence).

The gene calls are TRBV3-1 and TRBJ2-3. CDR3 length: 13 residues. Germline V gives CDR1 LGHDT, CDR2 YNNKEL (reference sequence). CDR3 region: CASSQDPLDTQYF.

The chain recombines TRBV7-8 with TRBJ2-7; absent DNA, TCRdb's TRBD2 call cannot be checked. From germline, CDR1 is SGHVS and CDR2 FQNEAQ. There are 15 residues in the CDR3. The CDR3: CASSLVLAGIYEQYF. Full variable domain (missing parts from reference TRBV7-8 and TRBJ2-7): GAGVSQSPRYKVAKRGQDVALRCDPISGHVSLFWYQQALGQGPEFLTYFQNEAQLDKSGLPSDRFFAERPEGSVSTLKIQRTQQEDSAVYLCASSLVLAGIYEQYFGPGTRLTVT.

The V and J genes are TRBV29-1 and TRBJ2-5; TCRdb's D call of TRBD2 is untestable without DNA. The CDR3 extends over 14 amino acids. From germline, CDR1 is SQVTM and CDR2 ANQGSEA. This chain's CDR3 is CSVELAGFQETQYF. Full variable domain (missing parts from reference TRBV29-1 and TRBJ2-5): SAVISQKPSRDICQRGTSLTIQCQVDSQVTMMFWYRQQPGQSLTLIATANQGSEATYESGFVIDKFPISRPNLTFSTLTVSNMSPEDSSIYLCSVELAGFQETQYFGPGTRLLVL.

The chain joins TRBV6-5 to TRBJ1-1. The germline V gene has CDR1 MNHEY and CDR2 SVGAGI. The CDR3 runs 15 residues. Here the CDR3 reads CASSYSSTVNTEAFF.

The rearrangement links TRBV7-9 to TRBJ2-2; TCRdb indicates TRBD1, and absent DNA this call remains unverified. The CDR3 totals 15 residues. Germline V lookup: CDR1 SEHNR, CDR2 FQNEAQ (reference sequence). The CDR3 spells CASTPVQANTGELFF. Based on the CDR3 plus reference TRBV7-9 and TRBJ2-2, the full variable domain is DTGVSQNPRHKITKRGQNVTFRCDPISEHNRLYWYRQTLGQGPEFLTYFQNEAQLEKSRLLSDRFSAERPKGSFSTLEIQRTEQGDSAMYLCASTPVQANTGELFFGEGSRLTVL.

The rearrangement links TRBV19 to TRBJ2-7; the TRBD1 assignment by TCRdb is unverifiable without DNA. The CDR3 totals 15 residues. The germline V gene encodes CDR1 LNHDA and CDR2 SQIVND (reference sequence). The CDR3 spells CASNPGTGGPYEQYF.

The V gene is TRBV9, the J gene TRBJ2-1; TCRdb designates TRBD1, a call that cannot be tested without DNA. Per germline, CDR1 SGDLS and CDR2 YYNGEE. The CDR3 extends over 12 amino acids. The CDR3 sequence: CASSVAEGEQFF.

The genes are TRBV6-5 and TRBJ1-1; TCRdb returns TRBD1, unconfirmable since there is no DNA. This CDR3 contains 14 residues. Germline CDR1 and CDR2: MNHEY and SVGAGI. CDR3 protein: CASSYSGENTEAFF.

V usage is TRBV12-3 or TRBV12-4 and J usage is TRBJ2-7. This CDR3 is built from 15 residues. CDR3: CASSFGLEVGDEQYF.

The V call is TRBV7-9, the J call TRBJ2-5; the D call from TCRdb, TRBD1, cannot be confirmed without DNA. The CDR3 is 15 amino acids. The germline V gene has CDR1 SEHNR and CDR2 FQNEAQ (reference sequence). Here the CDR3 reads CASSPWDPKEETQYF.

CDR3 protein: CAITERRGDQPQHF. The rearrangement joins TRBV10-3 to TRBJ1-5. The CDR3 runs 14 residues. CDR1 is ENHRY, CDR2 SYGVKD, per germline.